A selection of T cell receptor beta chains follows, all from one sample in a study of T cell responses to AZD1222 COVID-19 vaccine. The table came from immunoSEQ multiplex PCR; TCRdb's copy has only in-frame clones and leaves some out. The table shows roughly 130,000 clones, with 91% occurring only once. This sample comprised peripheral blood, obtained on day 0 of AZD1222 vaccination. These receptors were taken from an adult in good health. Each CDR3 is given with its conserved first and last residue. A D gene is named only where the DNA matches it firmly.

D gene	V gene	CDR3 length	J gene	CDR3 protein
TRBD2	TRBV9	15	TRBJ2-7	CASSVSGTSGTEQYF
TRBD1	TRBV30	13	TRBJ2-7	CAWAGGLIPEQYF
TRBD2	TRBV2	16	TRBJ2-1	CASRQGTSGGYNEQFF
.	TRBV7-9	16	TRBJ2-1	CASSLRRAENYNEQFF
.	TRBV29-1	11	TRBJ1-2	CSVEDIYGYTF
.	TRBV5-1	14	TRBJ1-1	CASSLGDSVPEAFF
.	TRBV27	15	TRBJ1-5	CASSLRTHSNQPQHF
TRBD1	TRBV2	15	TRBJ1-4	CASRREGQGGEKLFF
.	TRBV10-2	13	TRBJ1-5	CAVGAGRNQPQHF
.	TRBV12-5	14	TRBJ2-1	CASGSSVGYNEQFF
TRBD1	TRBV18	15	TRBJ1-4	CASSPRGRTNEKLFF
TRBD2	TRBV6-5	16	TRBJ2-2	CASSYTASGRGGELFF
.	TRBV29-1	14	TRBJ1-1	CSVVPGLPNTEAFF
TRBD1	TRBV18	14	TRBJ2-7	CASSPGTGSEEQYF
TRBD1	TRBV30	14	TRBJ1-1	CAWSYGTGNTEAFF
TRBD1	TRBV7-2	13	TRBJ1-2	CASSRRDRVGYTF
.	TRBV5-1	14	TRBJ2-7	CASSSSTSSYEQYF
.	TRBV11-3	16	TRBJ2-1	CASSLVGRAGSHEQFF
TRBD1	TRBV29-1	14	TRBJ2-3	CSPLTGVRTDTQYF
.	TRBV6-2/TRBV6-3	12	TRBJ1-2	CASSQSSYGYTF